These 5 T cell receptor beta chains were all obtained from the same sample, sequenced in a study of shared clonotypes between healthy human individuals. The assay was immunoSEQ multiplex PCR, and TCRdb's table has in-frame clones only and misses some. The sample carries approximately 2.5 million clones, 90% to 95% recorded once. The sequenced sample consisted of naive CD4+ T cells from PBMCs. The subset is: CD45RA+ positively selected. The receptors were sampled from a young man in good health. Some clones in this sample may be carry-over from other donors' samples.

The rearrangement uses TRBV30 and TRBJ1-3; D not resolved. There are 14 residues in the CDR3. Germline CDR1 reads GTSNPN; CDR2 reads SVGIG (reference sequence). Trimming cost V 1 base and J 2 bases, with 9 bases left between them. The CDR3 protein is CAWSDPTPGNTIYF. DNA for the CDR3: TGTGCCTGGAGTGACCCTACTCCTGGAAACACCATATATTTT.

This rearrangement joins TRBV18 to TRBJ2-7; D is undetermined. Trimming pared 3 bases from V and 2 bases from J, leaving 8 bases between. Germline values: CDR1 KGHSH, CDR2 LQKENI. The CDR3 totals 13 residues. The CDR3 DNA sequence: TGTGCCAGCTCACCTATTGCGACCTACGAGCAGTACTTC. This encodes CASSPIATYEQYF.

This chain joins TRBV6-4 and TRBJ2-1, with 7 bases that match TRBD2. The CDR3 spans 13 residues. The germline V gene encodes CDR1 MRHNA and CDR2 SNTAGT. V was clipped by 8 bases and J by 5 bases; unmatched bases: 6. The CDR3 DNA reads as TGTGCCAGCTCCGGGGGGTGGAACAATGAGCAGTTCTTC. Its translation is CASSGGWNNEQFF.

This rearrangement joins TRBV4-2 to TRBJ2-7; D ambiguous. Germline lookup yields CDR1 LGHNA and CDR2 YNFKEQ. This CDR3 contains 15 residues. V gave up 0 bases and J gave up 1 base, with 10 bases separating them. The CDR3 nucleotides are TGTGCCAGCAGCCAAGATTTAGTTCCGTCCTACGAGCAGTACTTC. It codes for CASSQDLVPSYEQYF.

V gene TRBV11-3 combines with J gene TRBJ2-1; 8 bases line up with TRBD1. The J segment lost 9 bases and the V segment lost 4 bases, leaving 8 bases of the junction unmatched. From germline, CDR1 is SGHNT and CDR2 YENEEA. This CDR3 is built from 14 residues. This CDR3 reads CASSSRTGYGEQFF. The CDR3 nucleotides are TGTGCCAGCAGCTCGCGGACAGGGTATGGTGAGCAGTTCTTC.